Below are 14 T cell receptor beta chains sequenced from a single sample in a study of blood T cells in healthy people across ages (dated by TCRdb to the mid-2010s). Library method: 5' RACE. Sequencing relied on an Illumina HiSeq 2500. A second PCR of roughly 6 to 12 cycles was run with a J-beta primer mix and a sample-barcoded 5' primer. TCRdb's own reprocessing of the public reads used fastp at Q25 and MiXCR and kept productive beta chains. Every entry covers one CDR3 protein and lists the most common genes and DNA from its rows. For this sample there are about 1.1 million distinct CDR3 sequences; approximately 38% appear just once. Around 13% of the sample is taken by the ten largest. The sequenced material came from blood. The source is a man younger than 35 in good health.

The sample holds a few counts of this clonotype. V is TRBV25-1 and J is TRBJ1-1; 8 bases map to TRBD1. The V segment lost 3 bases and the J segment 3 bases; nucleotides outside the gene matches: 0. Germline CDR1 and CDR2: MGHDK and SYGVNS. The CDR3 runs to 13 residues. CDR3 amino acids: CASSETGDTEAFF. CDR3 bases: TGTGCCAGCAGTGAGACAGGGGACACTGAAGCTTTCTTT. Full variable domain (remainder filled in from reference TRBV25-1 and TRBJ1-1): EADIYQTPRYLVIGTGKKITLECSQTMGHDKMYWYQQDPGMELHLIHYSYGVNSTEKGDLSSESTVSRIRTEHFPLTLESARPSHTSQYLCASSETGDTEAFFGQGTRLTVV.

At least ten counts were recorded for this clonotype. The chain couples TRBV4-2 to TRBJ2-5; D is unresolved. The germline V gene has CDR1 LGHNA and CDR2 YNFKEQ. The CDR3 is 16 residues long. The V and J ends lost 1 base and 2 bases respectively, with 14 bases between them. CDR3 in DNA: TGTGCCAGCAGCCAAGGAATCCGGACGGCTCAAGAGACCCAGTACTTC. Its protein is CASSQGIRTAQETQYF.

As to this clonotype: The junction departs from germline at one end; a sequencing error may be responsible. V gene TRBV6-6 combines with J gene TRBJ2-3; 11 nucleotides match TRBD2. Germline V gives CDR1 MNHNY, CDR2 SVGAGI (reference sequence). The CDR3 spans 17 residues. DNA for the CDR3: TGTGCCGGCAGTTCCCTGGTAGCGGGGGGGAGCACAGATACGCAGTATTTT. Its translation is CAGSSLVAGGSTDTQYF.

The V and J genes are TRBV4-3 and TRBJ1-4; D remains ambiguous. Trimming cost V 6 bases and J 8 bases, with 22 bases left between them. Germline loops: CDR1 LGHNA, CDR2 YSLEER. The CDR3 is made up of 16 amino acids. In DNA form, the CDR3 reads TGCGCCAGCAGTCACGCACTGGAAGGCGTCTACGAAAAACTGTTTTTT. Translating it yields CASSHALEGVYEKLFF.

This clonotype was picked up one time. A much larger clone lies one base from this, so it may be a read error. The rearrangement uses TRBV4-1 and TRBJ2-3, with D uncertain. V gave up 2 bases and J gave up 0 bases, with 9 bases separating them. Germline assignment: CDR1 MGHRA and CDR2 YSYEKL. This CDR3 contains 15 residues. CDR3 sequence: CASSQKPHSTDTQYF. Here the CDR3 DNA reads TGCGCCAGCAGCCAAAAACCTCACAGCACAGATACGCAGTATTTT.

This clonotype has a handful of counts. The genes are TRBV20-1 and TRBJ2-1; 7 nucleotides line up with TRBD2. V lost 2 bases, J lost 4 bases, and 5 bases stayed unmatched. Germline loops: CDR1 DFQATT, CDR2 SNEGSKA (reference sequence). This CDR3 contains 14 residues. The CDR3 protein is CSARRGGGYNEQFF. CDR3 sequence (DNA): TGCAGTGCTAGACGGGGCGGGGGTTACAATGAGCAGTTCTTC.

The chain carries TRBV4-3 and TRBJ1-2, with no clear D. The ends were cut back, 1 base at V and 5 bases at J, with 14 bases in the middle. Per the germline V gene, CDR1 is LGHNA and CDR2 is YSLEER. This CDR3 comprises 15 residues. In DNA form, the CDR3 reads TGCGCCAGCAGCCAAGGGCTGCAGGTGGGATATGGCTACACCTTC. Residues: CASSQGLQVGYGYTF.

In this sample, this clonotype turned up a few times. This rearrangement joins TRBV7-8 to TRBJ2-1; D is perhaps TRBD2 (5 bases). V gave up 5 bases and J gave up 5 bases, with 10 bases separating them. Per germline, CDR1 SGHVS and CDR2 FQNEAQ. CDR3 length: 13 amino acids. In nucleotides, the CDR3 is TGTGCCAGCAGCGCCCCCGGGGACAATGAGCAGTTCTTC. This gives the protein CASSAPGDNEQFF.

This clonotype was counted a few times. V and J are TRBV13 and TRBJ1-1, with D maybe TRBD1 (6 bases). Germline loops: CDR1 PRHDT, CDR2 FYEKMQ (reference sequence). The length of the CDR3 is 15 residues. Trimming pared 4 bases from V and 1 base from J, leaving 13 bases between. CDR3 sequence reads: CASSSTGQRNTEAFF. The DNA of the CDR3 is TGTGCCAGCAGCTCCACGGGACAAAGGAACACTGAAGCTTTCTTT.

This clonotype has just a few counts. The chain combines TRBV25-1 with TRBJ2-3, with a weak D call TRBD1 (6 bases). Germline CDR1 and CDR2: MGHDK and SYGVNS. V was clipped by 6 bases and J by 2 bases, with 12 bases between them. This CDR3 has 14 residues. In DNA form, the CDR3 reads TGTGCCAGCAGGGGACACACACTCACAGATACGCAGTATTTT. Amino acid sequence: CASRGHTLTDTQYF.

V is TRBV6-5 and J is TRBJ1-1; unclear D gene. CDR1 is MNHEY and CDR2 is SVGAGI in the germline V gene. This CDR3 contains 13 residues. V was clipped by 2 bases and J by 3 bases, with 7 bases between them. In DNA, the CDR3 is TGTGCCAGCAGTTACAGCCAGCACACTGAAGCTTTCTTT. This translates into CASSYSQHTEAFF.

This rearrangement joins TRBV7-2 to TRBJ2-3; perhaps TRBD2 as D (5 bases). Germline values: CDR1 SGHTA, CDR2 FQGNSA. Trimming left V 5 bases short and J 5 bases short, with 17 bases between. The CDR3 covers 15 residues. CDR3: CASSILGEKKDTQYF. The CDR3, as DNA: TGTGCCAGCAGCATACTCGGGGAGAAGAAAGATACGCAGTATTTT.

Turning to this clonotype: The junction differs from germline at one of its ends, possibly a read error. The rearrangement uses TRBV5-1 and TRBJ2-3; no definite D call. Per the germline V gene, CDR1 is SGHRS and CDR2 is YFSETQ. The CDR3 is 12 residues long. In DNA form, the CDR3 reads TGCGCCAGCAGCTCGGGTTTAGATACGCTGTATTTT. Protein: CASSSGLDTLYF.

The chain combines TRBV20-1 with TRBJ2-7, with TRBD1 matching 9 bases. The CDR3 has 15 residues. Germline trimming cut 6 bases from V and 1 base from J; bases unmatched to any gene: 10. Germline-derived CDR1 and CDR2 are DFQATT and SNEGSKA (reference sequence). The CDR3 DNA sequence: TGCAGTGCCTACTCGGGGACAGGGCCATCCTACGAGCAGTACTTC. Amino acids: CSAYSGTGPSYEQYF.